Listed here is a single TCR beta chain. Its recognized antigen is unknown. No clone much larger than this one lies a single base away; base qualities are absent. This sample is drawn from a study of PD-1 blockade in classical Hodgkin lymphoma (dated by TCRdb to about 2020). Regarding the study in general: Nivolumab dosing was 3 mg/kg intravenously every 2 weeks, continuing until either disease progression or unacceptable toxicity. To define a peripheral blood immune signature of response to PD-1 blockade in classical Hodgkin lymphoma, the study combined TCR beta sequencing with CyTOF.

The paper as a whole reports these results and caveats: Patients starting nivolumab less than 1 year after ASCT had lower diversity and were excluded from later analyses to avoid confounding by immune reconstitution. Trial patients achieving complete response had baseline diversity similar to newly diagnosed patients, whereas partial responders and progressors had significantly lower diversity. Only a single clinical trial cohort was studied, and what caused the repertoire differences, possibly disease activity or prior therapy, remained undefined. By C4D1, a significant rise was seen in CD4+ TCR diversity but not in CD8+ TCR diversity (p=0.0027 vs p=0.16), and the rise was most apparent among complete responders (p=0.02). Baseline TCR diversity was reported to be lower in newly diagnosed patients than in healthy donors and to be lower still in relapsed/refractory patients.

The intended sense of this specimen's time point label: cycle 2 day 1 (C2D1) of nivolumab. Relapse after autologous stem cell transplantation had occurred in all trial patients, and cohorts A, B and C were distinguished by prior brentuximab vedotin exposure. The trial cohort comprised fewer than 65 patients with relapsed/refractory classical Hodgkin lymphoma whose best overall responses were complete response, partial response or progressive disease. Single-agent nivolumab was administered to trial patients in the multi-cohort phase II CheckMate 205 trial. An independent review committee assessed best overall response by applying the 2007 International Working Group response criteria. Trial PBMCs were collected immediately before nivolumab initiation (C1D1) and during therapy at cycle 2 day 1 and cycle 4 day 1. Peripheral blood was collected in 8 mL Vacutainer Cell Preparation Tubes, from which PBMCs were isolated by centrifugation and then cryopreserved.

Cut back by 7 bases and 7 bases, the V and J ends lie 11 bases apart. Per the germline V gene (reference sequence), LNHDA is the CDR1 and SQIVND is the CDR2. From its cysteine to its phenylalanine, the CDR3 spans 11 amino acids. Left in the record is the CDR3 DNA by itself, 33 bases read in frame from the first base. Genomic DNA was extracted with the Qiagen DNeasy kit from unsorted PBMCs and from negatively selected CD4+ and CD8+ fractions. Amplification of TCR beta CDR3 regions was done by immunoSEQ multiplex PCR with primers that anneal to V and J segments. A synthetic immune receptor repertoire was used to minimize amplification bias, and any remaining bias was removed computationally after sequencing. The paper's data handling went like this. Custom Python scripts were used to quantify repertoire diversity as the Shannon entropy index. Unsorted, CD4+ and CD8+ repertoires were analyzed separately, except in combined analyses where CD4+ and CD8+ sequences were merged in silico. Clonal expansion was defined as a frequency increase of at least 2-fold after treatment compared with C1D1, and clones undetected at baseline were assigned a pseudocount of 0.5. Clones with 0 or 1 copy at C1D1 were classified as singleton clones, and clones with 2 or more copies were classified as non-singleton clones. Clones expanded in unsorted samples were annotated as CD4+, CD8+ or unknown by matching protein sequences in sorted samples from the same patient. Wilcoxon tests on paired samples were used to test diversity changes from C1D1 to C4D1. Here the immuneACCESS table is served through TCRdb, limited to in-frame sequences with V and J called. Missing clones are a known gap in these copies; in checked studies unresolved V genes cover under half, and the rest lacks a known reason. Clone size and the V and J calls come from that table; the DNA yielded D and trimming. The sample yields 100,000 or so clones; around nine tenths were counted once. Jointly, the top ten make up around 6.6% of the sample.

This chain joins TRBV19 to TRBJ2-7; the D region may be TRBD1 or TRBD2, each matching 5 bases equally. This clonotype was obtained from a human donor with classical Hodgkin lymphoma. The sequenced sample was peripheral blood mononuclear cells (PBMCs), obtained before the second cycle of nivolumab. The bases read TGTGCCAGTAACGGTTGGGGGGAGCAGTACTTC. This yields the protein CASNGWGEQYF.